This T cell receptor (beta chain) was identified in a study of human T cells and chemical hapten exposure. Sample time point: pre-sensitization, week 0. Described treatment: therapeutic diphenylcyclopropenone sensitization with weekly scalp DPC. Turning to this clonotype: What it binds is not known.

General study findings and limits: No change in TCRs above 1 in 1000 frequency was produced by DPC sensitization.

As originally analysed: Across samples, TCR counts had a median of 95,638 and ranged from about 23,224 to 700,000. TCRdb itself ran the RACE reads through MiXCR, one entry per CDR3 protein. The V and J calls were not made by the authors but by TCRdb's processing. The table includes roughly 380,000 distinct CDR3 sequences, about 5.1% detected once. V was trimmed by 8 bases and J by 0 bases, leaving 22 bases between them. The CDR3 covers 17 residues. Germline-derived CDR1 and CDR2 are SNHLY and FYNNEI. Source: whole blood, taken in connection with sensitization to the hapten diphenylcyclopropenone (DPC). The sequence came from a woman aged 50 to 65 with alopecia areata. Some clones in this sample may be carry-over from other donors' samples. This chain connects TRBV2 to TRBJ1-1, with TRBD1 as a possible D gene (6 bases). DNA of the CDR3: TGTGCCAGCCTGAGGGGGGCCATCAATTCTTTGAACACTGAAGCTTTCTTT. Its translation: CASLRGAINSLNTEAFF.